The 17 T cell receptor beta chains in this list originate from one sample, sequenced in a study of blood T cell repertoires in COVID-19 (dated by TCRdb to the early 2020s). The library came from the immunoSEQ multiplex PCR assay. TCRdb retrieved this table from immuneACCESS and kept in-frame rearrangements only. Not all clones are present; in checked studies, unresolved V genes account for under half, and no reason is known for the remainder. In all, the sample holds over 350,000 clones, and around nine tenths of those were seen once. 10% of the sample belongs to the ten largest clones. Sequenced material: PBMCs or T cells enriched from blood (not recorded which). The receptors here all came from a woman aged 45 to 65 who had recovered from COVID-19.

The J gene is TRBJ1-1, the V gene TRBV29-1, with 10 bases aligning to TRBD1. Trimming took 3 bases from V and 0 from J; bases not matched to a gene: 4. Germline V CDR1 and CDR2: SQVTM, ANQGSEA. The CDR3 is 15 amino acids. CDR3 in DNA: TGCAGCGTTGACGGGACAGGGGTGATGAACACTGAAGCTTTCTTT. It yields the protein CSVDGTGVMNTEAFF.

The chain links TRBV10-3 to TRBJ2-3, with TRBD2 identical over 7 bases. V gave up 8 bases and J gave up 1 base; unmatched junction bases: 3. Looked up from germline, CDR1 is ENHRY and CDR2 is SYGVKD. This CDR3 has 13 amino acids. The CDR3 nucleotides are TGTGCCATCGCGAGCGGGGGCACAGATACGCAGTATTTT. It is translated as CAIASGGTDTQYF.

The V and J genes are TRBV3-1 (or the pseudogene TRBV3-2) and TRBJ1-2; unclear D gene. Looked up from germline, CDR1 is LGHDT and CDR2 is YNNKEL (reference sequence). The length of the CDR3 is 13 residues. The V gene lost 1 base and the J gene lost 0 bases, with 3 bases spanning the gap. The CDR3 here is CASSQVTNYGYTF. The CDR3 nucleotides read TGTGCCAGCAGCCAAGTAACTAACTATGGCTACACCTTC.

CDR3 nucleotides: TGTGCCAGCAGCCAGAGACTAGCGGGGTTAACCGGGGAGCTGTTTTTT. It codes for CASSQRLAGLTGELFF. The chain employs TRBV5-8 and TRBJ2-2, with 11 nucleotides matching TRBD2. V lost 4 bases to trimming and J lost 5 bases; unmatched junction nucleotides: 7. Germline V lookup: CDR1 SGHTS, CDR2 YDEGEE. The CDR3 contains 16 residues.

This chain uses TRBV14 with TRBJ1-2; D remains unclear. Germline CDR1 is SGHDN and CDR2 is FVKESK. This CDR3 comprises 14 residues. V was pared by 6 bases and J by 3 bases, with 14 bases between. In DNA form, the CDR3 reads TGTGCCAGCAGTTACTACCTAACGGACTATGGCTACACCTTC. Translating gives CASSYYLTDYGYTF.

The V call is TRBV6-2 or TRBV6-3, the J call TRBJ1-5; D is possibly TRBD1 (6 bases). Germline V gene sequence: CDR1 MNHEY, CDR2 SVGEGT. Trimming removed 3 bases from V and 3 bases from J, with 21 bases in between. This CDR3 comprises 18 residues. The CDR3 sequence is CASSYDWESSGDNQPQHF. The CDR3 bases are TGTGCCAGCAGTTATGATTGGGAGTCTTCAGGGGACAATCAGCCCCAGCATTTT.

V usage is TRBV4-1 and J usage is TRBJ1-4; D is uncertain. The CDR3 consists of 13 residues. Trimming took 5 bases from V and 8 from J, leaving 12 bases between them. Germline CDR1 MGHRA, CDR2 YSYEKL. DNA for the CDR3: TGCGCCAGCAGCTCCCAAGGAGCGGAAAAACTGTTTTTT. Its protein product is CASSSQGAEKLFF.

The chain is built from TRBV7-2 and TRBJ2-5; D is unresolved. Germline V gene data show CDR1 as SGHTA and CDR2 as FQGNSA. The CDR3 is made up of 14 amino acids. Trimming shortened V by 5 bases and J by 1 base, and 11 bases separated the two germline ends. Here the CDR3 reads CASSQRGTQETQYF. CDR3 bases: TGTGCCAGCAGCCAGCGAGGAACCCAAGAGACCCAGTACTTC.

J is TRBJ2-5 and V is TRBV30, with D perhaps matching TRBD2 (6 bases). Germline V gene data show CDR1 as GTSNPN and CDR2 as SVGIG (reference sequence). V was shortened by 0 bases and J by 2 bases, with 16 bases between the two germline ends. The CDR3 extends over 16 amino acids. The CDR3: CAWSVGVVAGQETQYF. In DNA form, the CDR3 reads TGTGCCTGGAGTGTAGGGGTAGTGGCGGGACAAGAGACCCAGTACTTC. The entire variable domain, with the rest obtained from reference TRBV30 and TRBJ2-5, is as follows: SQTIHQWPATLVQPVGSPLSLECTVEGTSNPNLYWYRQAAGRGLQLLFYSVGIGQISSEVPQNLSASRPQDRQFILSSKKLLLSDSGFYLCAWSVGVVAGQETQYFGPGTRLLVL.

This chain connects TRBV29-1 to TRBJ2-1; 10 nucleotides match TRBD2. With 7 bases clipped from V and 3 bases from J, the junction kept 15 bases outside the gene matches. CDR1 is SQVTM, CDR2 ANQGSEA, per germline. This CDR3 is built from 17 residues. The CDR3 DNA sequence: TGCAGCGGGGAAAGCGGGGGGGCCCCCTACAACTACAATGAGCAGTTCTTC. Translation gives CSGESGGAPYNYNEQFF.

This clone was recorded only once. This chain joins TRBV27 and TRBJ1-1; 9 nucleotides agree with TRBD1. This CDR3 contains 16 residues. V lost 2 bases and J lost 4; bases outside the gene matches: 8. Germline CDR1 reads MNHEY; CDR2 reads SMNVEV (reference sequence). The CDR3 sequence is CASSLTRTGEVTEAFF. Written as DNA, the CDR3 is TGTGCCAGCAGTTTAACACGGACAGGGGAGGTCACTGAAGCTTTCTTT.

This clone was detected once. CDR3 bases: TGCAGTGCTAGTGATCAGGGGGCAGGTGAAAAACTGTTTTTT. Protein: CSASDQGAGEKLFF. The chain carries TRBV20-1 and TRBJ1-4, with TRBD1 matching over 8 bases. Looked up from germline, CDR1 is DFQATT and CDR2 is SNEGSKA (reference sequence). With V trimmed by 3 bases and J by 7 bases, 7 bases remained unmatched. The CDR3 runs 14 residues.

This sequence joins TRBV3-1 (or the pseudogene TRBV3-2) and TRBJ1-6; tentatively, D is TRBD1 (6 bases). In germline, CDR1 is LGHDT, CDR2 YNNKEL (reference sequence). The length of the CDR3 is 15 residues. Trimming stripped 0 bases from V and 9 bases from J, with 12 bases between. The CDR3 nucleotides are TGTGCCAGCAGCCAAGAACGCAGAGGGGGTTCACCCCTCCACTTT. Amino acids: CASSQERRGGSPLHF.

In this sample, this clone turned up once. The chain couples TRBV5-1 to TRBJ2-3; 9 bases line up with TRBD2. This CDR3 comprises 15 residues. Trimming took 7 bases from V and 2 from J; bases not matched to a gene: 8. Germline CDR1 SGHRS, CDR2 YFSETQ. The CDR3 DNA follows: TGCGCCAGCGGTAGCGGGAGCCACCCCACAGATACGCAGTATTTT. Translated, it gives CASGSGSHPTDTQYF.

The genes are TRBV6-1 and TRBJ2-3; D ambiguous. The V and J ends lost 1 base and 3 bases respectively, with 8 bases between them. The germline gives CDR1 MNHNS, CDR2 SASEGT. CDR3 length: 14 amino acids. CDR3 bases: TGTGCCAGCAGTGAAGGTTCAGAAACAGATACGCAGTATTTT. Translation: CASSEGSETDTQYF.

The chain's CDR3 is CASSLSLATYGYTF. CDR3 DNA sequence: TGCGCCAGCAGTCTCTCCTTGGCAACCTATGGCTACACCTTC. This rearrangement joins TRBV5-1 to TRBJ1-2, with no clear D. The ends were cut back, 5 bases at V and 4 bases at J, with 15 bases in the middle. This CDR3 region has 14 residues. Germline values: CDR1 SGHRS, CDR2 YFSETQ.

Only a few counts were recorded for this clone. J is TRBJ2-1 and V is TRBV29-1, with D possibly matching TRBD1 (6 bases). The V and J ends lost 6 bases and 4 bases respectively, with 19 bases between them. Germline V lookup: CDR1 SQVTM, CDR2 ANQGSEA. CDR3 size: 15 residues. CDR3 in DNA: TGCAGCGTCGGTAAGGGGGAAGGGTCTTACAATGAGCAGTTCTTC. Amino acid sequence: CSVGKGEGSYNEQFF.